These 9 T cell receptor beta chains came from one sample sequenced in a study of human T cells and chemical hapten exposure. TCRdb ran MiXCR on the RACE reads and lists one entry per CDR3 protein. This table has more than 100,000 distinct CDR3 sequences, roughly 14% appearing once. Time point noted: pre-sensitization, week 0. Treatment in this sample: therapeutic diphenylcyclopropenone sensitization with weekly scalp DPC. Material: whole blood, obtained in connection with sensitization to the hapten diphenylcyclopropenone (DPC). All receptors come from a woman aged 18-29 years with alopecia areata. Some clones in this sample may be carry-over from other donors' samples.

V usage is TRBV9 and J usage is TRBJ2-3, with 10 bases that match TRBD2. Germline values: CDR1 SGDLS, CDR2 YYNGEE. This CDR3 is built from 15 residues. V lost 4 bases and J lost 3; bases outside the gene matches: 5. The CDR3 sequence is CASSLGLAETDTQYF. Written as DNA, the CDR3 is TGTGCCAGCAGCCTCGGACTAGCGGAGACAGATACGCAGTATTTT.

V and J are TRBV20-1 and TRBJ2-2; D is ambiguous. The CDR3 runs to 14 residues. V shed 0 bases and J shed 7 bases, with 12 bases lying between them. Germline values: CDR1 DFQATT, CDR2 SNEGSKA (reference sequence). CDR3 protein: CSARDPKSGGELFF. The DNA of the CDR3 is TGCAGTGCTAGAGATCCCAAGTCAGGCGGGGAGCTGTTTTTT.

This clonotype was picked up many times. The chain employs TRBV6-2 or TRBV6-3 and TRBJ2-4; maybe TRBD2 (5 bases). From germline, CDR1 is MNHEY and CDR2 SVGEGT. The CDR3 covers 14 residues. The germline V and J ends were trimmed by 4 bases and 1 base, with 8 bases remaining between them. CDR3 protein: CASSSGSAKNIQYF. The DNA of the CDR3 is TGTGCCAGCAGTTCGGGGTCTGCCAAAAACATTCAGTACTTC.

This clonotype was seen a few times. V is TRBV11-2 and J is TRBJ2-7; TRBD2 matches at 8 bases. V trimming: 1 base; J trimming: 0 bases; junction bases outside the gene matches: 8. CDR1 and CDR2 from the germline V gene are SGHAT and FQNNGV. CDR3 length: 17 amino acids. The CDR3: CASSLVTGTRASYEQYF. CDR3 nucleotide sequence: TGTGCCAGCAGCTTAGTCACCGGGACTAGGGCCTCCTACGAGCAGTACTTC.

The table lists this clonotype with a few counts. The chain links TRBV7-9 to TRBJ2-1, with D possibly TRBD1 on 5 matching bases. This CDR3 has 13 residues. Germline V lookup: CDR1 SEHNR, CDR2 FQNEAQ (reference sequence). V dropped 11 bases and J dropped 6 bases, with 17 bases sitting between them. The CDR3 protein is CAGYSRVGNEQFF. DNA for the CDR3: TGTGCCGGTTACTCCAGGGTAGGCAATGAGCAGTTCTTC.

The rearrangement links TRBV6-4 to TRBJ2-2; 10 bases match TRBD2. V lost 5 bases, J lost 0 bases, and 3 bases stayed unmatched. CDR3 length: 16 residues. Germline V CDR1 and CDR2: MRHNA, SNTAGT. This CDR3 is CASSPLAGPNTGELFF. The CDR3 nucleotides are TGTGCCAGCAGTCCACTAGCGGGGCCGAACACCGGGGAGCTGTTTTTT.

The chain uses TRBV7-6 and TRBJ2-7; 9 bases fit TRBD2. This CDR3 region has 17 residues. V was pared by 5 bases and J by 0 bases, with 11 bases of the junction left unmatched. Germline V gives CDR1 SGHVS, CDR2 FNYEAQ. CDR3 bases: TGTGCCAGCAGCCTGGGGACTAGCCTGCAGAGCTCCTACGAGCAGTACTTC. Translation gives CASSLGTSLQSSYEQYF.

This clonotype occurred many times. V gene TRBV20-1 combines with J gene TRBJ1-1; D not resolved. Germline V gene sequence: CDR1 DFQATT, CDR2 SNEGSKA (reference sequence). V lost 6 bases and J 1 base, leaving 9 bases between the germline ends. The CDR3 consists of 12 residues. This CDR3 is CSAPAGNTEAFF. The CDR3 nucleotides read TGCAGTGCACCAGCAGGGAACACTGAAGCTTTCTTT.

The V and J genes are TRBV18 and TRBJ1-3; D uncertain. Germline V lookup: CDR1 KGHSH, CDR2 LQKENI. This CDR3 is built from 14 residues. The ends were cut back, 1 base at V and 3 bases at J, with 7 bases in the middle. Here the CDR3 DNA reads TGTGCCAGCTCACCACAGGGCCGTGGAAACACCATATATTTT. Encoded protein: CASSPQGRGNTIYF. The whole variable domain, remainder taken from reference TRBV18 and TRBJ1-3, is NAGVMQNPRHLVRRRGQEARLRCSPMKGHSHVYWYRQLPEEGLKFMVYLQKENIIDESGMPKERFSAEFPKEGPSILRIQQVVRGDSAAYFCASSPQGRGNTIYFGEGSWLTVV.